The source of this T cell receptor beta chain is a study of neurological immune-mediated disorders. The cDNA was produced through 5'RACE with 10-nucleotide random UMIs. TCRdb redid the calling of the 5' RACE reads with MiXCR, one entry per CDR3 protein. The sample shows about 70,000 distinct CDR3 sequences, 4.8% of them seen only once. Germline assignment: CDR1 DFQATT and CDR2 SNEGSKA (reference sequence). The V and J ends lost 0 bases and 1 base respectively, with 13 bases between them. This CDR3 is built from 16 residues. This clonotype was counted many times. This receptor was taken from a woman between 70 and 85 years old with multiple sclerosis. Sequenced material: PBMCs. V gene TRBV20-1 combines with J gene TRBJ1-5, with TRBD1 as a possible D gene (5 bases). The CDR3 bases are TGCAGTGCTAGAGATCCCCAGGGAGCAAGCAATCAGCCCCAGCATTTT. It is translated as CSARDPQGASNQPQHF.